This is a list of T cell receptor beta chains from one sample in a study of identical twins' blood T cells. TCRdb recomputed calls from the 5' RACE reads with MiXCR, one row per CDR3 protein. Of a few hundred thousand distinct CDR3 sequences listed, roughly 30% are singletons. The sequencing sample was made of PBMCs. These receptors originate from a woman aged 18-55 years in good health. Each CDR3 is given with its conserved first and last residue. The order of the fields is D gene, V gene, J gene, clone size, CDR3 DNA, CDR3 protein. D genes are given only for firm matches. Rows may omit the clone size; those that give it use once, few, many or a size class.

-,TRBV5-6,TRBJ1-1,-,TGTGCCAGCAGCTTCGGACAAAAACCTGAAGCTTTCTTT,CASSFGQKPEAFF
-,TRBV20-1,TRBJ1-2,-,TGCAGTGCTATAGCCACCAGTGCTAACTATGGCTACACCTTC,CSAIATSANYGYTF
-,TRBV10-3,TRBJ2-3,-,TGTGCCATCAGCCCCCCGGGTGCTGATACGCAGTATTTT,CAISPPGADTQYF
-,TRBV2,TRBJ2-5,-,TGTGCCAGCAGTGAATGGCAGGGCCAAGAGACCCAGTACTTC,CASSEWQGQETQYF
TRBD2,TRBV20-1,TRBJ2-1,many,TGCAGTGCTAGAACCTTTCGCGGGAGCTCCTACAATGAGCAGTTCTTC,CSARTFRGSSYNEQFF
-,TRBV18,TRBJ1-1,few,TGTGCCAGCTCACCACTTTACGGGCAGAACACTGAAGCTTTCTTT,CASSPLYGQNTEAFF
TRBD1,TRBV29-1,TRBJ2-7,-,TGCAGCGTTGTATACAGGACAGGGGACGAGCAGTACTTC,CSVVYRTGDEQYF
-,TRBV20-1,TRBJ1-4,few,TGCAGTGCTAGAGAGGGGAGGGGTGGCGAAAAACTGTTTTTT,CSAREGRGGEKLFF
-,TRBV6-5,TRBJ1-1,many,TGTGCCAGCAACGGGAAACCCTACACTGAAGCTTTCTTT,CASNGKPYTEAFF
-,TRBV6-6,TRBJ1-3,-,TGTGCCAGCAGTTACTCTAGGGGGAACCCCGGAAACACCATATATTTT,CASSYSRGNPGNTIYF
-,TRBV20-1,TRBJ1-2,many,TGCAGTGCTAGAGATGGGGGGACGGTCCTCTATGGCTACACCTTC,CSARDGGTVLYGYTF
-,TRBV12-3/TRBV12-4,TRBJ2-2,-,TGTGCCAGCAGTTATGAAATGCGGGCGAACACCGGGGAGCCGTTTTTT,CASSYEMRANTGEPFF
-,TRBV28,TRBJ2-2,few,TGTGCCAGCAGTTTTTCAGGGGTAAACACCGGGGAGCTGTTTTTT,CASSFSGVNTGELFF
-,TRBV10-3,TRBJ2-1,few,TGTGCCGCCTCTCAGTCGCTTGTAGATCAGCAGTTCTTC,CAASQSLVDQQFF
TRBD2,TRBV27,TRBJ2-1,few,TGTGCCAGCAGCCAAGGACTAGTTGGCAATGAGCAGTTCTTC,CASSQGLVGNEQFF
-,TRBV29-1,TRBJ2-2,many,TGCAGCGTTGGGGGCCTCGGGGAGCTGTTTTTT,CSVGGLGELFF